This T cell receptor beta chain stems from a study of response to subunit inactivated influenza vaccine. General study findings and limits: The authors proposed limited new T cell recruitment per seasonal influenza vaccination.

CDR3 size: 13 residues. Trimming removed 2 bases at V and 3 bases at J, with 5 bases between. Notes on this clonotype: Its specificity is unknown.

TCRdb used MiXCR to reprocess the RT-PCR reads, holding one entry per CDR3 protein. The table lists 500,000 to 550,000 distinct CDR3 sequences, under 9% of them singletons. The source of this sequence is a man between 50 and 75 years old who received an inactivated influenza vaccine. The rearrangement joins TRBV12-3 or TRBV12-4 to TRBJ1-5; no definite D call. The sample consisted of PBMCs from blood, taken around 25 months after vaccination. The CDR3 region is CASSLSYNQPQHF. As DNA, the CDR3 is TGTGCCAGCAGTTTAAGTTACAATCAGCCCCAGCATTTT.